This TCR beta chain was observed in a study of T cells in localized non-small cell lung cancer. Whole-study results and caveats: Higher blood T cell density tracked longer overall survival. Sequencing was limited to one tumor region, leaving the possibility of heterogeneity open.

Profiling relied on immunoSEQ multiplex PCR, and the TCRdb table lists in-frame clones only, not all of them. The data show about 1,500 clones, approximately 19% seen once. In its sample, this clone ranks as medium-sized. What it recognizes is unknown. Per germline, CDR1 SGHNT and CDR2 YENEEA. J was trimmed by 3 bases and V by 7 bases; bases with no gene match: 5. The CDR3 is made up of 15 amino acids. The specimen comprised lung tumor tissue, sampled before any cancer treatment. The chain uses TRBV11-3 and TRBJ2-6, with 8 positions matching TRBD1. The receptor was isolated from a woman aged 35-75 years with stage I lung adenocarcinoma. The CDR3 here is CASTQGAGGANVLTF. In DNA, the CDR3 is TGTGCCAGCACCCAGGGGGCTGGTGGGGCCAACGTCCTGACTTTC.